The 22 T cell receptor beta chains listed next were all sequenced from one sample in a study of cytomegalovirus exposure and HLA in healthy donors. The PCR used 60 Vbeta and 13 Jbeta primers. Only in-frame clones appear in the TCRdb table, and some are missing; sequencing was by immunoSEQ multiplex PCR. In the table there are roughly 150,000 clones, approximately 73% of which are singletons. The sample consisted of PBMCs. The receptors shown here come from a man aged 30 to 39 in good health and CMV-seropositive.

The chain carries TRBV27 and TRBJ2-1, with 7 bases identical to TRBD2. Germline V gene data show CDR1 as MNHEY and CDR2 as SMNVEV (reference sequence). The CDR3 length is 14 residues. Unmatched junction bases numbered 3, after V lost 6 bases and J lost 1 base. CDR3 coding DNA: TGTGCCAGCAGCCAGCGGGGTTCCTACAATGAGCAGTTCTTC. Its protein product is CASSQRGSYNEQFF.

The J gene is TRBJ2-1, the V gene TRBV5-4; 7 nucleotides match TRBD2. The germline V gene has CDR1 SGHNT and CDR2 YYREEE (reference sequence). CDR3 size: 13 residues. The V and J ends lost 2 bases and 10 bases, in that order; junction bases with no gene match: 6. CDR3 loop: CASSLTGGQEQFF. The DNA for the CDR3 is TGTGCCAGCAGCTTAACGGGAGGTCAAGAGCAGTTCTTC.

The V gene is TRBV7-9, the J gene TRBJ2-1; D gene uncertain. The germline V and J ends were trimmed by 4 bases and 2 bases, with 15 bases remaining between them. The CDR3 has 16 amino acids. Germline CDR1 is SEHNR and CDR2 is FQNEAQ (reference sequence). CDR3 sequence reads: CASSSVETATYNEQFF. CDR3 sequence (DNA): TGTGCCAGCAGCTCAGTAGAGACTGCAACCTACAATGAGCAGTTCTTC.

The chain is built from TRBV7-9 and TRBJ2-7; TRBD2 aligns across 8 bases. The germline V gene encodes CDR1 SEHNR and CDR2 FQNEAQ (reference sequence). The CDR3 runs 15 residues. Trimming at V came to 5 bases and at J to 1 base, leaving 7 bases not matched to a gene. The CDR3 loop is CASSRPGTSSYEQYF. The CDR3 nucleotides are TGTGCCAGCAGCCGCCCCGGGACTAGTTCCTACGAGCAGTACTTC.

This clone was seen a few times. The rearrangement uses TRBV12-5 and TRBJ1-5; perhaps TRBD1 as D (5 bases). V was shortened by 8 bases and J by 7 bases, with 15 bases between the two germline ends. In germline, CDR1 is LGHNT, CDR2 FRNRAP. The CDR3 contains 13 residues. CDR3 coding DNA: TGTGCTAGTACGGACACCTTGGGGCAGCCCCAGCATTTT. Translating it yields CASTDTLGQPQHF.

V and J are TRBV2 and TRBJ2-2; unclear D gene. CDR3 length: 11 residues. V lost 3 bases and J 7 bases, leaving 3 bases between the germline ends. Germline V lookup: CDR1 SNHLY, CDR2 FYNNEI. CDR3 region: CASSEYGELFF. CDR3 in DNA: TGTGCCAGCAGTGAGTACGGGGAGCTGTTTTTT.

The CDR3 bases are TGTGCCAGCGGGCTAGCGAGCACAGATACGCAGTATTTT. It is translated as CASGLASTDTQYF. The chain employs TRBV6-5 and TRBJ2-3; weak D call: TRBD2 (6 bases). Germline assignment: CDR1 MNHEY and CDR2 SVGAGI. Trimming left V 8 bases short and J 0 bases short, with 9 bases between. The CDR3 consists of 13 residues.

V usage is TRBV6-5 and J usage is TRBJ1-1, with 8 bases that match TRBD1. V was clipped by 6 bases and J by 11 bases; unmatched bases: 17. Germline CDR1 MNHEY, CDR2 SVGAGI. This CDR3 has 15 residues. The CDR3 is CASRPGGLGQRGAFF. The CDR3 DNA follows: TGTGCCAGCAGACCAGGGGGCCTGGGTCAGAGGGGGGCTTTCTTT.

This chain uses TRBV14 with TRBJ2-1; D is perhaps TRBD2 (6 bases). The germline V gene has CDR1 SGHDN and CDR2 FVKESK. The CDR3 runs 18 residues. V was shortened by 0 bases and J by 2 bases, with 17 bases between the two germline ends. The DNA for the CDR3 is TGTGCCAGCAGCCAAGAGGGGGGTTGGGGGGAACCCTACAATGAGCAGTTCTTC. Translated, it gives CASSQEGGWGEPYNEQFF.

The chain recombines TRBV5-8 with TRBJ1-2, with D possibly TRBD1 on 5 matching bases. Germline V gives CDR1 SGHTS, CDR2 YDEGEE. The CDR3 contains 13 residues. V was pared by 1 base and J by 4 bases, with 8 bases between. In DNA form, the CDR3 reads TGTGCCAGCAGCTTGAGGGGTAGCTATGGCTACACCTTC. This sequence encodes CASSLRGSYGYTF. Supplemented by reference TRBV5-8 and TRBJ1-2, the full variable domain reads EAGVTQSPTHLIKTRGQQATLRCSPISGHTSVYWYQQALGLGLQFLLWYDEGEERNRGNFPPRFSGRQFPNYSSELNVNALELEDSALYLCASSLRGSYGYTFGSGTRLTVV.

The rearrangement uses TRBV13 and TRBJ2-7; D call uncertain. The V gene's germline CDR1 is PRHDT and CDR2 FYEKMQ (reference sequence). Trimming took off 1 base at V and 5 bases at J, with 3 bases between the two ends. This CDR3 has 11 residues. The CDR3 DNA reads TGTGCCAGCAGCTTAGCAAACGAGCAGTACTTC. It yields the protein CASSLANEQYF.

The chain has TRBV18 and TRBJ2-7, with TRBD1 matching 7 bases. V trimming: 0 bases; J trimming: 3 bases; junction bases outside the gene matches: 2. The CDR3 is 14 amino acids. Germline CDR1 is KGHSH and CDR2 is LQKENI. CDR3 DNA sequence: TGTGCCAGCTCACCACCGACAGGGTACTACGAGCAGTACTTC. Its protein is CASSPPTGYYEQYF.

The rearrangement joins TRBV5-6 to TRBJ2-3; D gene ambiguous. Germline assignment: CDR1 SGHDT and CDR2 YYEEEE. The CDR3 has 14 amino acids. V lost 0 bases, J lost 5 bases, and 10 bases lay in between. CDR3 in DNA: TGTGCCAGCAGCTTGGTTGGCCGAGGAGATACGCAGTATTTT. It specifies CASSLVGRGDTQYF.

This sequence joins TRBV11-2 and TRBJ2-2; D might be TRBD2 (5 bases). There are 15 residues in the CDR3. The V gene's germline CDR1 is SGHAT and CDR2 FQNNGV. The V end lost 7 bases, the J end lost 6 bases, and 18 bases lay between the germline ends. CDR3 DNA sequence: TGTGCCAGCACCCTAGCTCGGGGAAATTCCGGGGAGCTGTTTTTT. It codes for CASTLARGNSGELFF.

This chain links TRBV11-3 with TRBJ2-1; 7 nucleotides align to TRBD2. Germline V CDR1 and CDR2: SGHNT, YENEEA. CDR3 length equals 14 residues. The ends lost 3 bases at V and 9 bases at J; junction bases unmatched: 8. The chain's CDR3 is CASSFEGGSFEQFF. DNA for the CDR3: TGTGCCAGCAGCTTCGAGGGCGGGAGTTTTGAGCAGTTCTTC.

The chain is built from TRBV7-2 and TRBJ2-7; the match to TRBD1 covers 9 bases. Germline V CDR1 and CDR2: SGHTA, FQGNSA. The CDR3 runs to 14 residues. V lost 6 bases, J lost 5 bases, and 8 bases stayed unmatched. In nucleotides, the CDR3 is TGTGCCAGCAGACAGACAGGGGGGGGCCACGAGCAGTACTTC. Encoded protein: CASRQTGGGHEQYF. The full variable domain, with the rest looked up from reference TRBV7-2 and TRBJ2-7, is GAGVSQSPSNKVTEKGKDVELRCDPISGHTALYWYRQSLGQGLEFLIYFQGNSAPDKSGLPSDRFSAERTGGSVSTLTIQRTQQEDSAVYLCASRQTGGGHEQYFGPGTRLTVT.

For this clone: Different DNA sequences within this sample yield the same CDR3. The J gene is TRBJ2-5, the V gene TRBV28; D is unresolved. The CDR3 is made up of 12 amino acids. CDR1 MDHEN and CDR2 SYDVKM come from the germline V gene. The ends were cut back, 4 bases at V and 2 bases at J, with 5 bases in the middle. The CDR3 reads CASSWRQETQYF. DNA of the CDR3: TGTGCCAGCAGTTGGAGACAAGAGACCCAGTACTTC.

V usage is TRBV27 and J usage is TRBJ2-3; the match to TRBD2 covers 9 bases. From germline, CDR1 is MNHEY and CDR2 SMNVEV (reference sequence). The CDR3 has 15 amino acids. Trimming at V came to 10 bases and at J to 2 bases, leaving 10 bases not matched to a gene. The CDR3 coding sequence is TGTGCCACCCTGACTAGCGGTGATTACACAGATACGCAGTATTTT. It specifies CATLTSGDYTDTQYF.

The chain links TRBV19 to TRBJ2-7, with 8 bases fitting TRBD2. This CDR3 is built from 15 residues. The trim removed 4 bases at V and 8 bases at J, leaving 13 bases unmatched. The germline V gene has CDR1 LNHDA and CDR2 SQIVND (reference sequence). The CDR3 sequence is CASSNSGIIRGKQYF. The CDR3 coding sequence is TGTGCCAGTAGTAATAGCGGGATTATTCGTGGGAAGCAGTACTTC.

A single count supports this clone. The CDR3: CASSLAPAGGIEQYF. In DNA, the CDR3 is TGCGCCAGCAGCTTGGCCCCAGCGGGGGGGATCGAGCAGTACTTC. This sequence joins TRBV5-1 and TRBJ2-7; 10 nucleotides align to TRBD2. Germline CDR1 reads SGHRS; CDR2 reads YFSETQ. The CDR3 covers 15 residues. J lost 6 bases, V lost 0 bases, and 6 bases had no gene match.

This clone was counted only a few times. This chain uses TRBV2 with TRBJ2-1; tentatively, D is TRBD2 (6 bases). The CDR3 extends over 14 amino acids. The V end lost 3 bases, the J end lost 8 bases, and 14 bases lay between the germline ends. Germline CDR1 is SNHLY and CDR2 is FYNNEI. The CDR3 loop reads CASSELLPGDEQFF. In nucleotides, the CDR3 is TGTGCCAGCAGTGAGCTGCTGCCGGGAGATGAGCAGTTCTTC.

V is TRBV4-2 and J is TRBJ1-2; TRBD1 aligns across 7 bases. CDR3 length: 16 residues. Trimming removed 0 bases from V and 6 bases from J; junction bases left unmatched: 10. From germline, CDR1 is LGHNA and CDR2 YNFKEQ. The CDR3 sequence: CASSQDLEGGLDGYTF. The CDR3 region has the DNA TGTGCCAGCAGCCAAGATCTGGAAGGGGGCTTGGATGGCTACACCTTC.